This T cell receptor beta chain derives from a study of identical twins. Whole-study results and caveats: Fewer insertions were carried by abundant cord blood beta clonotypes, but none was seen in memory repertoires.

TCRdb passed the 5' RACE reads through MiXCR, listing each CDR3 protein once. The sample carries 450,000 to 600,000 distinct CDR3 sequences, under 25% recorded once. V lost 4 bases and J 1 base, leaving 17 bases between the germline ends. The CDR3 is made up of 16 amino acids. Looked up from germline, CDR1 is MNHEY and CDR2 is SVGAGI. Worth noting for this clonotype: Antigen specificity is unknown.

These data were also reused for a study on yellow fever vaccine responses in identical twins.

The chain recombines TRBV6-5 with TRBJ2-7; TRBD1 is a possible D gene (6 bases). The clonotype was recovered from a woman aged 18 to 35 in good health. Sequencing used CD4+ T cells sorted from blood. The CDR3 is CASSSHRDKRSYEQYV. CDR3 sequence (DNA): TGTGCCAGCAGTTCCCACCGGGACAAAAGGTCCTACGAGCAGTACGTC.